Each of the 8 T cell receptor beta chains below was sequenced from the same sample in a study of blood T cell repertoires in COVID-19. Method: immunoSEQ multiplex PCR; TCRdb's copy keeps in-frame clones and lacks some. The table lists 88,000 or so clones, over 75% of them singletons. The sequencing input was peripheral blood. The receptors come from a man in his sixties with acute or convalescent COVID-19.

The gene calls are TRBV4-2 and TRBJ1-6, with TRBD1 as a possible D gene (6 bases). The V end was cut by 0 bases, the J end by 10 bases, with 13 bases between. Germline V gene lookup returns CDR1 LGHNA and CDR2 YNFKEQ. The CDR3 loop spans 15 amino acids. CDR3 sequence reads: CASSQDFRGGSPLHF. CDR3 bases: TGTGCCAGCAGCCAAGATTTCAGGGGTGGCTCACCCCTCCACTTT.

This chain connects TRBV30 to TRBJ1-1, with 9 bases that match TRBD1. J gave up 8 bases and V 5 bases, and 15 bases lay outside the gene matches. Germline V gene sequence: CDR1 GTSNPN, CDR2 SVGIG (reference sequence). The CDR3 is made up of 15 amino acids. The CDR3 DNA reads TGTGCCTGGGGACACAGGGGGCGGCGGAATCTAGAAGCTTTCTTT. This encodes CAWGHRGRRNLEAFF.

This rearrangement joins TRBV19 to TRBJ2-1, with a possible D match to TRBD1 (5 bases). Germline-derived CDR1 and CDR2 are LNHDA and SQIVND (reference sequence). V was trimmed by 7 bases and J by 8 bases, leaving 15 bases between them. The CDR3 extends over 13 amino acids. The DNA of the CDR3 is TGTGCCAGTATTTCCCGAAAGGGGTATGAGCAGTTCTTC. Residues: CASISRKGYEQFF.

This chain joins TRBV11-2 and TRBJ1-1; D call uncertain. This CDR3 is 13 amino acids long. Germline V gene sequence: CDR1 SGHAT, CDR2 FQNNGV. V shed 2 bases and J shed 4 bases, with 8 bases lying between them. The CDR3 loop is CASSLMAFTEAFF. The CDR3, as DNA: TGTGCCAGCAGCTTAATGGCTTTCACTGAAGCTTTCTTT.

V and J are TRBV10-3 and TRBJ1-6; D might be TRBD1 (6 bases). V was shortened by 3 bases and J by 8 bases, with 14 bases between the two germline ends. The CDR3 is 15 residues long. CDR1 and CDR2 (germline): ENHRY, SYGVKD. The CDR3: CAISDLGGDDSPLHF. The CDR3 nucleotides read TGTGCCATCAGTGATCTAGGGGGGGACGATTCACCCCTCCACTTT.

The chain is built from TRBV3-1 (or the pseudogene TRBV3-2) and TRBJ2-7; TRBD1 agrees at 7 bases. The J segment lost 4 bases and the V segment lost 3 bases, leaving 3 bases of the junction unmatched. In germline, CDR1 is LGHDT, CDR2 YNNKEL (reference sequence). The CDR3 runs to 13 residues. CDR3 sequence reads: CASSHQTGYEQYF. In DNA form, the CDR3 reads TGTGCCAGCAGCCATCAGACAGGGTACGAGCAGTACTTC.

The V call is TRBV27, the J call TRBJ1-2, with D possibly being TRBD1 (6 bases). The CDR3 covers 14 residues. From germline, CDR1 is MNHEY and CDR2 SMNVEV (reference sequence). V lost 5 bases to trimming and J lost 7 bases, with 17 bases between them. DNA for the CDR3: TGTGCCAGCAGTGTCAATACAGGGAATCGTGGCTACACCTTC. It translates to CASSVNTGNRGYTF.

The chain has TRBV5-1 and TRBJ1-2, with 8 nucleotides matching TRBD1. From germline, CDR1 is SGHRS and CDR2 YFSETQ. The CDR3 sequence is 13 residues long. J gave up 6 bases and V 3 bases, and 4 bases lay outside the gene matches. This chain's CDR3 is CASSSQGANGYTF. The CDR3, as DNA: TGCGCCAGCAGCTCGCAGGGGGCAAATGGCTACACCTTC.